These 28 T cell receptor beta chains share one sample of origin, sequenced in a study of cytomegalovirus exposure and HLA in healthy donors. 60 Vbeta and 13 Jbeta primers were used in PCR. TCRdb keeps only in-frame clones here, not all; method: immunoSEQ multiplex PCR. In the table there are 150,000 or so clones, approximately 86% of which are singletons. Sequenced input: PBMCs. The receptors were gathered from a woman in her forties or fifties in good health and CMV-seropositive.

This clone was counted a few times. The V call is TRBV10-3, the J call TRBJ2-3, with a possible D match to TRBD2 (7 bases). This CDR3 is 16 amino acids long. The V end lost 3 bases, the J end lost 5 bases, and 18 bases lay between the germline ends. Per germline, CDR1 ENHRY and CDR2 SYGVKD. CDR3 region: CAISDYGGGGIDTQYF. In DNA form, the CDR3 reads TGTGCCATCAGTGATTATGGGGGGGGCGGAATAGATACGCAGTATTTT.

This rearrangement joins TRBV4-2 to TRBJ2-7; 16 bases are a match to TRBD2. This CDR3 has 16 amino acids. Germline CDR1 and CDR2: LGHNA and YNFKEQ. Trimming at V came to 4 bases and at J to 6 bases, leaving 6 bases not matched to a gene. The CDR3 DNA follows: TGTGCCAGCAGCCCGGGACTAGCGGGGGGGAAGGCCGAGCAGTACTTC. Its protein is CASSPGLAGGKAEQYF.

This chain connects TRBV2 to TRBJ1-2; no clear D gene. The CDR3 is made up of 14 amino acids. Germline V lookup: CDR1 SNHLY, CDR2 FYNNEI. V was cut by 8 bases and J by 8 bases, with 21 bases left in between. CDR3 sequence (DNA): TGTGCCAGCGGACGAATATCTACGGGGAGGGGCTACACCTTC. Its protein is CASGRISTGRGYTF.

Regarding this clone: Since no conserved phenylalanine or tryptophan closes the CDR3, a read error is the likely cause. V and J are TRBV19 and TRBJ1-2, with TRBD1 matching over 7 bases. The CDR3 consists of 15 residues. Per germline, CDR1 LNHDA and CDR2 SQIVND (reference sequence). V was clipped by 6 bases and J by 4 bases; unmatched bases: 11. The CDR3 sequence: CASSTAPGQSYGYTL. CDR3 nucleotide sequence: TGTGCCAGTAGCACCGCCCCGGGACAGAGCTATGGCTACACCCTC.

The DNA of the CDR3 is TGCGCCAGCAGCCAAGAGCACCTATCCTACGAGCAGTACTTC. Its translation: CASSQEHLSYEQYF. The chain uses TRBV4-3 and TRBJ2-7; D unresolved. The V gene lost 0 bases and the J gene lost 1 base, with 7 bases spanning the gap. In germline, CDR1 is LGHNA, CDR2 YSLEER. The CDR3 has 14 residues.

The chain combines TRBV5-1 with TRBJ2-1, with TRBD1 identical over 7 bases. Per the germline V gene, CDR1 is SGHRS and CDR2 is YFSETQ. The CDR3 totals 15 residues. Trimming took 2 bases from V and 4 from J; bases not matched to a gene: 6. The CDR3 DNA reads TGCGCCAGCAGCTTAACAGGGGCGTCATACAATGAGCAGTTCTTC. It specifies CASSLTGASYNEQFF.

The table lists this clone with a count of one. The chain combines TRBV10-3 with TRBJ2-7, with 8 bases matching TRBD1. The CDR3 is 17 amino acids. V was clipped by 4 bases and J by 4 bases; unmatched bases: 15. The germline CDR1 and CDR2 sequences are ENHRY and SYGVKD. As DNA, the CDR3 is TGTGCCATCAGTGCCGACCCCGGTGACAGGGGCATTTACGAGCAGTACTTC. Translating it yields CAISADPGDRGIYEQYF.

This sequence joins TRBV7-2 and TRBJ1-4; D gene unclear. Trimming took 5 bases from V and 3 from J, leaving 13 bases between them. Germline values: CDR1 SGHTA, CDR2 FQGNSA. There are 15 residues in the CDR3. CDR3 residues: CASSPRTGSNEKLFF. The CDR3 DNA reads TGTGCCAGCAGCCCCCGCACGGGGTCTAATGAAAAACTGTTTTTT. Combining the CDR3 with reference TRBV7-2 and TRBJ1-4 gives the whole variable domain GAGVSQSPSNKVTEKGKDVELRCDPISGHTALYWYRQSLGQGLEFLIYFQGNSAPDKSGLPSDRFSAERTGGSVSTLTIQRTQQEDSAVYLCASSPRTGSNEKLFFGSGTQLSVL.

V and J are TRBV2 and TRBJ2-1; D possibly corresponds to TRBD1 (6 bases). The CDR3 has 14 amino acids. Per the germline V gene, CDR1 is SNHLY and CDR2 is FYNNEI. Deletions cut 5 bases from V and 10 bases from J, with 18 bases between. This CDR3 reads CASSTGLGTGEQFF. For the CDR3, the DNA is TGTGCCAGCAGTACAGGGTTGGGTACGGGCGAGCAGTTCTTC. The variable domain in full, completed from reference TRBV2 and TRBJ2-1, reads EPEVTQTPSHQVTQMGQEVILRCVPISNHLYFYWYRQILGQKVEFLVSFYNNEISEKSEIFDDQFSVERPDGSNFTLKIRSTKLEDSAMYFCASSTGLGTGEQFFGPGTRLTVL.

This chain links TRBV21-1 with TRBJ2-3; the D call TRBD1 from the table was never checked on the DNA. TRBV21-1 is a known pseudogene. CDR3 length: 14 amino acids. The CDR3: CASSEDRGGDTQYF. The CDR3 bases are TGTGCCAGCAGCGAGGACAGGGGAGGAGATACGCAGTATTTT.

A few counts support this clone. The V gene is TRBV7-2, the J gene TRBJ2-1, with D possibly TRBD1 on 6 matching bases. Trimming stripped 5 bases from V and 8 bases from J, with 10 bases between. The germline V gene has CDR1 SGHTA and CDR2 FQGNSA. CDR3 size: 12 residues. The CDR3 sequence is CASSKQGDEQFF. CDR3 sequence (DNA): TGTGCCAGCAGCAAACAGGGAGATGAGCAGTTCTTC.

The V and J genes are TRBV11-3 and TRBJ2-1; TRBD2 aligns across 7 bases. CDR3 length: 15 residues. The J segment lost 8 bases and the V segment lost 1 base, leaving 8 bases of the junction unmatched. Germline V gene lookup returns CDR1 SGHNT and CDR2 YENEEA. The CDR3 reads CASSLGPSGSDEQFF. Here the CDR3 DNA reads TGTGCCAGCAGCTTAGGTCCTAGCGGCAGCGATGAGCAGTTCTTC.

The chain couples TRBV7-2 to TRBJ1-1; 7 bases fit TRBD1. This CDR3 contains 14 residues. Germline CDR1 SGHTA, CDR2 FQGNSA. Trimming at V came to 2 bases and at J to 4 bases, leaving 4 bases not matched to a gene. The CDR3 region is CASSLFPGGTEAFF. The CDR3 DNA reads TGTGCCAGCAGCTTATTCCCAGGGGGCACTGAAGCTTTCTTT.

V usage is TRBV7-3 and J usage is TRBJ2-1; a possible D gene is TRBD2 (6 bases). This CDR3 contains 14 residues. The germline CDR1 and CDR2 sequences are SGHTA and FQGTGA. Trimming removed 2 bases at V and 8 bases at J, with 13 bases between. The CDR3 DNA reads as TGTGCCAGCAGCTTAGGTGGGCGGGGATATGAGCAGTTCTTC. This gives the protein CASSLGGRGYEQFF.

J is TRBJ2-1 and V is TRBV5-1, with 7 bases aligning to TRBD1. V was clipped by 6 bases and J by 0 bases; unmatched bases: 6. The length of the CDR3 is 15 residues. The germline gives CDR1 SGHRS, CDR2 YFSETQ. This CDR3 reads CASKITGDSYNEQFF. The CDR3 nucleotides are TGCGCCAGCAAGATAACAGGGGACTCCTACAATGAGCAGTTCTTC.

The CDR3 DNA reads as TGTGCCTGGACCCCGGGTCAAACACGGAGCGAAAAACTGTTTTTT. Translating gives CAWTPGQTRSEKLFF. The gene calls are TRBV30 and TRBJ1-4; D not resolved. The ends were cut back, 4 bases at V and 8 bases at J, with 20 bases in the middle. This CDR3 comprises 15 residues. The germline V gene encodes CDR1 GTSNPN and CDR2 SVGIG (reference sequence). Together with reference TRBV30 and TRBJ1-4, the CDR3 gives the full variable domain: SQTIHQWPATLVQPVGSPLSLECTVEGTSNPNLYWYRQAAGRGLQLLFYSVGIGQISSEVPQNLSASRPQDRQFILSSKKLLLSDSGFYLCAWTPGQTRSEKLFFGSGTQLSVL.

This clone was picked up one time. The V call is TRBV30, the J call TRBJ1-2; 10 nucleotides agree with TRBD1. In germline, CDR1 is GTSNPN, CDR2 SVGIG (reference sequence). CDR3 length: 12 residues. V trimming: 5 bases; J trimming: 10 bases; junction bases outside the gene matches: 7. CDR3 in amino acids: CAWGGQGNDYTF. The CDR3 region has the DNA TGTGCCTGGGGGGGACAGGGGAACGACTACACCTTC.

DNA for the CDR3: TGTGCCAGTAGTATAGGCGGGGGGGCCGATACGCAGTATTTT. Encoded protein: CASSIGGGADTQYF. V gene TRBV19 combines with J gene TRBJ2-3; 9 nucleotides agree with TRBD2. This CDR3 is 14 amino acids long. From germline, CDR1 is LNHDA and CDR2 SQIVND (reference sequence). V gave up 1 base and J gave up 6 bases; unmatched junction bases: 2. The variable domain in full, with the rest retrieved from reference TRBV19 and TRBJ2-3, is DGGITQSPKYLFRKEGQNVTLSCEQNLNHDAMYWYRQDPGQGLRLIYYSQIVNDFQKGDIAEGYSVSREKKESFPLTVTSAQKNPTAFYLCASSIGGGADTQYFGPGTRLTVL.

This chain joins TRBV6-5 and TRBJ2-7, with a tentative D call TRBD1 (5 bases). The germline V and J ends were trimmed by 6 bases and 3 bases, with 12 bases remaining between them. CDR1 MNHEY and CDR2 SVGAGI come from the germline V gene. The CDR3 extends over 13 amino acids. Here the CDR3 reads CASSTQGFYEQYF. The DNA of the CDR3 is TGTGCCAGCAGCACCCAGGGATTCTACGAGCAGTACTTC.

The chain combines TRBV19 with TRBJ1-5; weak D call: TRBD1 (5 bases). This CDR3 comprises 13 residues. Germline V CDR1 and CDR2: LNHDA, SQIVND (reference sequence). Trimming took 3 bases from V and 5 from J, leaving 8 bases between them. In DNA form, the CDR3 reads TGTGCCAGTAGTATTCAGGGTGATCAGCCCCAGCATTTT. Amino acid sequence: CASSIQGDQPQHF.

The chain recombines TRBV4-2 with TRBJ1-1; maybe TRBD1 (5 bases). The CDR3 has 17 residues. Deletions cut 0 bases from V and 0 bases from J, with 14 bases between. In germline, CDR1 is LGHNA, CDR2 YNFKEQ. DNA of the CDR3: TGTGCCAGCAGCCAAGATAGTGGGGGGAGGGTGAACACTGAAGCTTTCTTT. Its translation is CASSQDSGGRVNTEAFF.

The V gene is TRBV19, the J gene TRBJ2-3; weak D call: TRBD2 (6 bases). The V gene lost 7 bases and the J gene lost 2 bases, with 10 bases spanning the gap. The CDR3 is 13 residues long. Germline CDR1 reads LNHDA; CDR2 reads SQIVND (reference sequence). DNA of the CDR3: TGTGCCAGTAAGGAGGGATACACAGATACGCAGTATTTT. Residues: CASKEGYTDTQYF.

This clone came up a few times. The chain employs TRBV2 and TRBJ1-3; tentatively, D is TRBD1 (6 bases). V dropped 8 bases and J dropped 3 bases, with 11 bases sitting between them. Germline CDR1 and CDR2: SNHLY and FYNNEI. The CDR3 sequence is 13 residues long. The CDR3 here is CASVGGIGNTIYF. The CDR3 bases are TGTGCCAGCGTAGGGGGAATTGGAAACACCATATATTTT.

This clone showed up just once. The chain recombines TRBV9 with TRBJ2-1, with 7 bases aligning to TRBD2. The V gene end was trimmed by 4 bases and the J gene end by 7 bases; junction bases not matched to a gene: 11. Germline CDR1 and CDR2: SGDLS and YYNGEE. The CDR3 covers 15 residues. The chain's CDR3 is CASSTSGGEGNEQFF. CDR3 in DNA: TGTGCCAGCAGCACCTCTGGGGGGGAGGGAAATGAGCAGTTCTTC.

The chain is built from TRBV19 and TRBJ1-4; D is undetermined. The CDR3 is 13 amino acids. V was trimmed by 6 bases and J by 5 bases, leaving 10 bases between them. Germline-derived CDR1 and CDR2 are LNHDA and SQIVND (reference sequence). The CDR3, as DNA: TGTGCCAGTAGCTACTCCGGGAATGAAAAACTGTTTTTT. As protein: CASSYSGNEKLFF.

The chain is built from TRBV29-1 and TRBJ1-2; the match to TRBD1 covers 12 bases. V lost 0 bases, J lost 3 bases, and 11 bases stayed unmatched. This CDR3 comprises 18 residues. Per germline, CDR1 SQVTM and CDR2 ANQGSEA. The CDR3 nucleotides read TGCAGCGTTGAAGACGTGGGACAGGGGGCCCACCGAGACTATGGCTACACCTTC. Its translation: CSVEDVGQGAHRDYGYTF. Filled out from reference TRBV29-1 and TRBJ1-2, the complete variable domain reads SAVISQKPSRDICQRGTSLTIQCQVDSQVTMMFWYRQQPGQSLTLIATANQGSEATYESGFVIDKFPISRPNLTFSTLTVSNMSPEDSSIYLCSVEDVGQGAHRDYGYTFGSGTRLTVV.

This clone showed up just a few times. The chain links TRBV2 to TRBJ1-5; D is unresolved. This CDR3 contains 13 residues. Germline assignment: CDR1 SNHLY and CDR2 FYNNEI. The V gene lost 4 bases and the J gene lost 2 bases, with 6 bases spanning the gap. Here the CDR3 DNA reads TGTGCCAGCAGTGGGGCTCGCAATCAGCCCCAGCATTTT. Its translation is CASSGARNQPQHF.

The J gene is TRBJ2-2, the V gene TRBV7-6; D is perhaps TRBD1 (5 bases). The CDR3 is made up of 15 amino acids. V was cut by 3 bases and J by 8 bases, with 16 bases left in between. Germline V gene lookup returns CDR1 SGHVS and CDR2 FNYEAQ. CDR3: CASSFLQARTGELFF. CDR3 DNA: TGTGCCAGCAGCTTCTTACAGGCCAGAACTGGGGAGCTGTTTTTT.